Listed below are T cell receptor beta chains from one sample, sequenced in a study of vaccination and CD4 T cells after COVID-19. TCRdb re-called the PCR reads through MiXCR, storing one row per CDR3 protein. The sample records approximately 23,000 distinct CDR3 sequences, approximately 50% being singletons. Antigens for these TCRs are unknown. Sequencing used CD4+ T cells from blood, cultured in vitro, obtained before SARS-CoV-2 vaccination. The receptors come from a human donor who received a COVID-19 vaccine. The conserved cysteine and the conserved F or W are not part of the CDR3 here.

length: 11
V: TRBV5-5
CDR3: ASRSGRGSPLH

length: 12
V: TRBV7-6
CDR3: ASSSDRSMDTQY

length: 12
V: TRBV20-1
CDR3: SAHSGASNQPQH

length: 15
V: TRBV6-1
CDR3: ASSHEWDSYSNQPQH

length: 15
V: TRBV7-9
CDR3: ASSLDRADPHVETQY

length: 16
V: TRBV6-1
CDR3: ASSVPWDGQYLNTEAF

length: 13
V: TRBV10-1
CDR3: ASSMEGLSYNEQF

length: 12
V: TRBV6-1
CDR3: ASSPGFSGNTIY

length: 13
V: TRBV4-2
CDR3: ASSTGNRNTGELF

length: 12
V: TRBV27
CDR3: ASSLAAGSHEQY

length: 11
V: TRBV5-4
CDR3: ASTWDRSPGYT

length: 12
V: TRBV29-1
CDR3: SVDGQGASNEQF

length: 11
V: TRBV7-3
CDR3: ASSLRGGETQY

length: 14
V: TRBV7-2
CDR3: ASSLVGTGGDQPQH

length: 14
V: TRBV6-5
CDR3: ASSYSWSGRNEKLF

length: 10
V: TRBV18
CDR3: ASSPSTGELF

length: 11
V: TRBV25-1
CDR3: ASRQDFGSPLH

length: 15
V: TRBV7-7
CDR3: ASSLRPLAGGLATQY

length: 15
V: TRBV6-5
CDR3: ASSYSDGTGGLYGYT

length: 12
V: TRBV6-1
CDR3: ASSEDGTGVGYT

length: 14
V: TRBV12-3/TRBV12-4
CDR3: ASSPRTSGGSSVQF

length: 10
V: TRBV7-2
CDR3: ASIAFLGEQF

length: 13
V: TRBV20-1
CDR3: SAMARTRMNTEAF

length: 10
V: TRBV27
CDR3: ASSPNNSPLH

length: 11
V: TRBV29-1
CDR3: SVGSISYNEQF

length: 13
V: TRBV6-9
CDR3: ASPRPGEGVTEAF

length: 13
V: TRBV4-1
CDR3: ASSQDGAGNEKLF

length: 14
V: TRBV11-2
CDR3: ASSPFDPENTGELF

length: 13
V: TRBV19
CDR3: ASSINSFMNTEAF